This entry lists 3 T cell receptor beta chains sequenced from one sample in a study of blood T cell repertoires in COVID-19. Sequencing used immunoSEQ multiplex PCR; TCRdb keeps in-frame clones, though not all of them. The sample lists around 250,000 clones, 91% occurring once. Source material: PBMCs or T cells enriched from blood (not recorded which). Receptors originate from a human donor in a cohort exposed to, infected with or recovered from COVID-19 (not recorded which). The donor label of this sample is uncertain.

The chain employs TRBV11-2 and TRBJ2-7, with a weak D call TRBD2 (6 bases). The CDR3 totals 15 residues. Germline V gene lookup returns CDR1 SGHAT and CDR2 FQNNGV. V was clipped by 4 bases and J by 5 bases, with 18 bases between them. CDR3: CASSWRDRLMDEQYF. The CDR3 DNA reads as TGTGCCAGCAGCTGGAGGGACCGTCTTATGGACGAGCAGTACTTC. The full variable domain, completed using reference TRBV11-2 and TRBJ2-7, is EAGVAQSPRYKIIEKRQSVAFWCNPISGHATLYWYQQILGQGPKLLIQFQNNGVVDDSQLPKDRFSAERLKGVDSTLKIQPAKLEDSAVYLCASSWRDRLMDEQYFGPGTRLTVT.

The chain employs TRBV12-3 or TRBV12-4 and TRBJ1-3; D is possibly TRBD1 (5 bases). The V end lost 4 bases, the J end lost 2 bases, and 6 bases lay between the germline ends. This CDR3 region has 13 residues. CDR3 sequence: CASSSGPGNTIYF. The DNA for the CDR3 is TGTGCCAGCAGTTCAGGGCCTGGAAACACCATATATTTT.

The rearrangement links TRBV19 to TRBJ1-2; D gene ambiguous. Trimming took off 3 bases at V and 5 bases at J, with 19 bases between the two ends. The CDR3 is 16 amino acids. CDR1 and CDR2 (germline): LNHDA, SQIVND (reference sequence). The CDR3 spells CASSMRSARPEYGYTF. The CDR3 region has the DNA TGTGCCAGTAGTATGAGGTCGGCCCGCCCCGAATATGGCTACACCTTC.